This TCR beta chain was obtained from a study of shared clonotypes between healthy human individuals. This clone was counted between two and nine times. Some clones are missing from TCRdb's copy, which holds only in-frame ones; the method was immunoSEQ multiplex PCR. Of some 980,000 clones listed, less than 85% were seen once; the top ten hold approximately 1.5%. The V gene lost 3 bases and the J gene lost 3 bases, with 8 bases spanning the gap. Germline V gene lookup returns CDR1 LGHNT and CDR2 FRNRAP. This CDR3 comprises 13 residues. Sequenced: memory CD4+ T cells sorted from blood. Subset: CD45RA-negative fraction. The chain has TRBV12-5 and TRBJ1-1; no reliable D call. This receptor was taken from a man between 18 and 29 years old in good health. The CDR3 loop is CASGFNTYTEAFF. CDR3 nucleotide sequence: TGTGCTAGTGGTTTTAACACATACACTGAAGCTTTCTTT.